Here is one T cell receptor beta chain with its context. As yet, its antigen is unknown. Deletions cut 0 bases from V and 2 bases from J, with 10 bases between. Germline values: CDR1 SGDLS, CDR2 YYNGEE. The CDR3 runs 15 residues. This specimen comes from a study of T cell responses to AZD1222 COVID-19 vaccine. Study-wide findings and caveats: Every sample of the repertoires postdated the peak T cell response.

Using immunoSEQ multiplex PCR, the repertoire was profiled, and TCRdb retains in-frame clones only, with some absent. Here the sample spans around 110,000 clones, 85% to 95% being singletons. The sequence derives from an adult in good health. V gene TRBV9 combines with J gene TRBJ2-3; D unclear. Sequenced material: peripheral blood, taken on day 0 of AZD1222 vaccination. CDR3 coding DNA: TGTGCCAGCAGCGTAGATGTCAGGTACACAGATACGCAGTATTTT. Its translation: CASSVDVRYTDTQYF.